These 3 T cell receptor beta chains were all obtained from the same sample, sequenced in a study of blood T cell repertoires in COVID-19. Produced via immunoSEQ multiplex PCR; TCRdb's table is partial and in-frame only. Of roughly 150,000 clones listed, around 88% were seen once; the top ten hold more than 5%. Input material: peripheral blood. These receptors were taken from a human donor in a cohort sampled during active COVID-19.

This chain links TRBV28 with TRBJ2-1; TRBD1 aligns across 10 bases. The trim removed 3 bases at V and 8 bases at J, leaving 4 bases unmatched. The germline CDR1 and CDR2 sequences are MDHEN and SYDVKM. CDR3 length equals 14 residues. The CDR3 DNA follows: TGTGCCAGCAGTTTCGGGACAGGGGATCATGAGCAGTTCTTC. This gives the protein CASSFGTGDHEQFF.

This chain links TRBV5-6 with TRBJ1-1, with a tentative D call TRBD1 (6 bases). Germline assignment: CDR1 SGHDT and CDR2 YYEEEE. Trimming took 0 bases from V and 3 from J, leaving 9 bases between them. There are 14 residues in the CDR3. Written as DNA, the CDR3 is TGTGCCAGCAGCTTGGGGGCAGGGGACACTGAAGCTTTCTTT. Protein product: CASSLGAGDTEAFF.

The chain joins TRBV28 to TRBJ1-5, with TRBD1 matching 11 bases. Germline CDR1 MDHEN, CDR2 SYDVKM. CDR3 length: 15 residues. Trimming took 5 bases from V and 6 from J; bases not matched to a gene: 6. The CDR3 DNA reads TGTGCCAGCAGTGCACCGGGACAGGGGGTTCAGCCCCAGCATTTT. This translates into CASSAPGQGVQPQHF.